These T cell receptor beta chains were read from a single sample in a study of blood T cells in healthy people across ages. From the 5' RACE reads, TCRdb called clonotypes with MiXCR, one entry per CDR3 protein. The sample yields more than 800,000 distinct CDR3 sequences, more than 35% seen once. Sequencing was done on a sample of blood. Receptor source: a woman aged 60-75 years in good health. Each CDR3 is given with its conserved first and last residue. A D gene is named only where the DNA matches it firmly. Only some rows state a clone size, as once, few, many or a class for expanded clones.

j_call cdr3_length clone_size v_call d_call cdr3_nt cdr3_aa
TRBJ1-1 13 . TRBV15 . TGTGCCACCAGCAGACCGGACCCCATAACAACTTTCTTT CATSRPDPITTFF
TRBJ1-1 11 . TRBV20-1 . TGCAGTGCGGCCCTGAACACTGAAGCTTTCTTT CSAALNTEAFF
TRBJ1-1 15 . TRBV29-1 TRBD1 TGCAGCGCCGTCCCGGGACAGGGGCGGAGGACTGAAGCTTTCTTT CSAVPGQGRRTEAFF
TRBJ2-7 15 few TRBV4-2 . TGTGCCAGCAGCCAAGACCTCCCGGGCTTATACGAGCAGTACTTC CASSQDLPGLYEQYF
TRBJ2-1 15 few TRBV7-3 . TGTGCCAGCAGCTTAAGGAGGACAGCCCCCAATGAGCAGTTCTTC CASSLRRTAPNEQFF
TRBJ2-5 13 . TRBV29-1 TRBD1 TGCAGCGTGGAAACAGGGGGCCAAGAGACCCAGTACTTC CSVETGGQETQYF
TRBJ2-7 12 . TRBV15 . TGTGCCACCAGCTCTGGCGGAGACGAGCAGTACTTC CATSSGGDEQYF
TRBJ2-7 16 . TRBV2 TRBD1 TGTGCCAGCAGTGAATCGGGACAGGTAGTCTCCTACGAGCAGTACTTC CASSESGQVVSYEQYF
TRBJ2-5 15 . TRBV4-2 . TGTGCCAGCAGCCATGGCGGGGCTCGGGGGGAGACCCAGTACTTC CASSHGGARGETQYF
TRBJ2-5 15 . TRBV12-3/TRBV12-4 TRBD2 TGTGCCAGCAGCCGGAGGGGAGGGCTCCAAGAGACCCGGTACTTC CASSRRGGLQETRYF
TRBJ2-1 13 . TRBV12-3/TRBV12-4 . TGTGCCAGCCGGATGGAACCGTACAATGAGCAGTTCTTC CASRMEPYNEQFF
TRBJ2-5 18 . TRBV3-1 TRBD2 TGTGCCAGCAGCCAAGAGAGAGGAGCGGGAGTAGTTTCGGAGACCCAGTACTTC CASSQERGAGVVSETQYF
TRBJ2-4 16 many TRBV12-3/TRBV12-4 . TGTGCCAGCAGCTTAGACAGGCTTCTAGCCAAAAACATTCAGTACTTC CASSLDRLLAKNIQYF
TRBJ2-3 15 . TRBV20-1 TRBD2 TGCAGTGCTTCGCCTAGCGGGGGATACACAGATACGCAGTATTTT CSASPSGGYTDTQYF
TRBJ2-7 16 few TRBV10-1 TRBD1 TGCGCCAGCAGTGAGAATCCCGGGACAGGGGCGTCCGAGCAGTACTTC CASSENPGTGASEQYF
TRBJ2-7 14 few TRBV15 TRBD1 TGTGCCACCAGCAACCGGGACAGGGCCCACGAGCAGTACTTC CATSNRDRAHEQYF
TRBJ2-5 17 few TRBV2 TRBD2 TGTGCCAGCAGTGAACTTCCAGCGGGGGGGATACAAGAGACCCAGTACTTC CASSELPAGGIQETQYF
TRBJ2-7 13 . TRBV6-5 . TGTGCCAGCAGTTACGTCGGGAAGGACGAGCAGTACTTC CASSYVGKDEQYF
TRBJ2-3 14 . TRBV5-1 . TGCGCCAGCAGCTCCCGGCAGATAGCAGATACGCAGTATTTT CASSSRQIADTQYF
TRBJ2-1 15 . TRBV4-2 TRBD2 TGTGCCTGCAGCCGCACGGGACTAGCGGGGAATGAGCAGTTCTTC CACSRTGLAGNEQFF
TRBJ2-7 15 few TRBV7-2 . TGTGCCAGCAGCTTATTTCGGGACCACTCCTACGAGCAGTACTTC CASSLFRDHSYEQYF
TRBJ2-7 14 few TRBV19 . TGTGCCAGTAGTATAGGTGTACTCGTCTACGAGCAGTACTTC CASSIGVLVYEQYF
TRBJ2-1 18 . TRBV24-1 TRBD2 TGTGCCACCAGTGATAGGCGAGGGACTAGCGGGAGCTACAATGAGCAGTTCTTC CATSDRRGTSGSYNEQFF
TRBJ2-5 16 few TRBV28 TRBD2 TGTGCCAGCAGTAGGAAGCGGGAGTTCCCCCAAGAGACCCAGTACTTC CASSRKREFPQETQYF
TRBJ2-4 14 . TRBV6-2/TRBV6-3 . TGTGCCAGCAACCTACCTAGCGTGTGCGGGGAGCAGTACTTC CASNLPSVCGEQYF
TRBJ1-2 13 . TRBV30 . TGTGCCTGGAGTTCCAGTGGGAACTATGGCTACACCTTC CAWSSSGNYGYTF
TRBJ2-1 15 . TRBV12-3/TRBV12-4 . TGTGCCAGCAGCCGGATTAAAGAAGACTACAATGAGCAGTTCTTC CASSRIKEDYNEQFF
TRBJ2-1 13 . TRBV29-1 . TGCAGCGTTGGAGCGAGCTCCTACAATGAGCAGTTCTTC CSVGASSYNEQFF
TRBJ2-5 16 . TRBV21-1 . TGTGCCAGCAGCAAAGTGCGTAGCGGGAATCTTTTGGAGCAGTACTTC CASSKVRSGNLLEQYF